Below are 11 T cell receptor beta chains sequenced from a single sample in a study of blood T cell repertoires in COVID-19. Measured with immunoSEQ multiplex PCR; TCRdb has only the in-frame clones, and not every one. Of 200,000 to 250,000 clones in the sample, approximately 80% were seen once. The source material was PBMCs or T cells enriched from blood (not recorded which). These receptors were obtained from a man younger than 40 with acute COVID-19.

This chain uses TRBV27 with TRBJ1-1, with D possibly TRBD1 on 6 matching bases. V lost 6 bases and J 2 bases, leaving 13 bases between the germline ends. CDR1 MNHEY and CDR2 SMNVEV come from the germline V gene (reference sequence). This CDR3 comprises 14 residues. CDR3: CASSLTGPNTEAFF. In DNA form, the CDR3 reads TGTGCCAGCAGCTTGACAGGCCCCAACACTGAAGCTTTCTTT.

The CDR3 DNA is TGTGCCAGCTCACCACCCGGGGCGGGAACTGAAGCTTTCTTT. It encodes CASSPPGAGTEAFF. The chain combines TRBV18 with TRBJ1-1; the D gene is possibly TRBD1 (5 bases). The germline V gene encodes CDR1 KGHSH and CDR2 LQKENI. The CDR3 runs to 14 residues. V lost 0 bases and J 5 bases, leaving 10 bases between the germline ends.

The chain links TRBV25-1 to TRBJ1-1, with 7 bases lining up with TRBD1. J lost 0 bases, V lost 8 bases, and 6 bases had no gene match. CDR1 is MGHDK and CDR2 is SYGVNS in the germline V gene. The CDR3 consists of 14 residues. The CDR3 DNA reads as TGTGCCAGCCGGGACAGCCCAATGAACACTGAAGCTTTCTTT. Translated, it gives CASRDSPMNTEAFF.

This sequence joins TRBV27 and TRBJ1-1, with 7 bases fitting TRBD1. CDR1 and CDR2 (germline): MNHEY, SMNVEV (reference sequence). The CDR3 is 14 amino acids. The V segment lost 9 bases and the J segment 0 bases; nucleotides outside the gene matches: 7. The CDR3 is CASRTGTVNTEAFF. The CDR3, as DNA: TGTGCCAGTCGAACCGGGACAGTGAACACTGAAGCTTTCTTT.

The J gene is TRBJ1-3, the V gene TRBV19; 7 bases align to TRBD1. The V gene's germline CDR1 is LNHDA and CDR2 SQIVND (reference sequence). With 5 bases clipped from V and 4 bases from J, the junction kept 5 bases outside the gene matches. The CDR3 spans 14 residues. CDR3 nucleotides: TGTGCCAGTAGTGGGCCGGGACAGGGAAACACCATATATTTT. Residues: CASSGPGQGNTIYF.

The chain joins TRBV20-1 to TRBJ1-3; unclear D gene. There are 11 residues in the CDR3. The germline V gene encodes CDR1 DFQATT and CDR2 SNEGSKA (reference sequence). This CDR3 reads CSTKIGNTIYF. The CDR3 coding sequence is TGCAGCACAAAAATTGGAAACACCATATATTTT.

The V and J genes are TRBV29-1 and TRBJ2-1; 7 bases align to TRBD1. This CDR3 has 13 amino acids. Germline V gene data show CDR1 as SQVTM and CDR2 as ANQGSEA. The trim removed 2 bases at V and 10 bases at J, leaving 8 bases unmatched. The CDR3 protein is CSVETGTEFEQFF. The CDR3 DNA reads as TGCAGCGTTGAAACCGGGACAGAATTCGAGCAGTTCTTC.

The chain combines TRBV27 with TRBJ2-3; 8 bases match TRBD1. V trimming: 3 bases; J trimming: 3 bases; junction bases outside the gene matches: 8. The CDR3 runs to 16 residues. Germline V CDR1 and CDR2: MNHEY, SMNVEV (reference sequence). CDR3 sequence (DNA): TGTGCCAGCAGTTTTCGACAGGGGAGGTTGACAGATACGCAGTATTTT. Translation gives CASSFRQGRLTDTQYF.

The chain employs TRBV29-1 and TRBJ2-7; the D gene is possibly TRBD1 (5 bases). The CDR3 extends over 13 amino acids. V lost 7 bases to trimming and J lost 1 base, with 14 bases between them. From germline, CDR1 is SQVTM and CDR2 ANQGSEA. The CDR3 loop is CSAEQERSYEQYF. Written as DNA, the CDR3 is TGCAGCGCGGAACAGGAGAGATCCTACGAGCAGTACTTC.

This clone turned up a few times. The chain combines TRBV7-3 with TRBJ1-5; TRBD1 might be the D (6 bases). Trimming shortened V by 6 bases and J by 3 bases, and 12 bases separated the two germline ends. Looked up from germline, CDR1 is SGHTA and CDR2 is FQGTGA. The CDR3 sequence is 14 residues long. Here the CDR3 DNA reads TGTGCCAGCAGTACCGGACAGACCAATCAGCCCCAGCATTTT. It specifies CASSTGQTNQPQHF.

This chain joins TRBV5-1 and TRBJ2-7; D is perhaps TRBD2 (6 bases). The germline V gene has CDR1 SGHRS and CDR2 YFSETQ. V lost 0 bases, J lost 4 bases, and 11 bases lay in between. The CDR3 is 14 amino acids. The CDR3 spells CASSLGEDVYEQYF. The CDR3 bases are TGCGCCAGCAGCTTGGGGGAGGATGTGTACGAGCAGTACTTC.